The TCR beta chain under discussion was sequenced for a study of T cells in Graves' hyperthyroidism and ophthalmopathy. There are many counts of this clonotype. The CDR3 regions of TCR beta were amplified from RNA transcripts. RT-PCR in the first round (using the HTBI primer set) targeted the TCR CDR3. TCRdb reprocessed the multiplex PCR reads via MiXCR and lists one record per CDR3 protein. Among about 350,000 distinct CDR3 sequences, over 11% were seen once, and the ten largest hold approximately 23%. The CDR3 runs 15 residues. Trimming at V came to 8 bases and at J to 10 bases, leaving 14 bases not matched to a gene. CDR1 SEHNR and CDR2 FQNEAQ come from the germline V gene (reference sequence).

The clonotype originates from a woman younger than 45 with Graves' hyperthyroidism. The chain carries TRBV7-9 and TRBJ2-1, with 10 bases fitting TRBD2. Sequencing was performed on blood. The CDR3 DNA sequence: TGTGCCAGCTGCAGTAGCGGGAGGCCCCAAGGGGAGCAGTTCTTC. It translates to CASCSSGRPQGEQFF.